This TCR beta chain stems from a study of T cell changes during pregnancy in multiple sclerosis. TCRdb's table, derived via immunoSEQ multiplex PCR, lists solely in-frame clones and lacks some. The repertoire holds tens of thousands of clones, with roughly 93% as singletons. With V trimmed by 3 bases and J by 4 bases, 6 bases remained unmatched. From germline, CDR1 is SGHRS and CDR2 YFSETQ. The CDR3 is made up of 16 amino acids. The specimen comprised peripheral blood, sampled in the third trimester of pregnancy. This chain connects TRBV5-1 to TRBJ2-1; TRBD2 aligns across 11 bases. The source of this sequence is a female donor with multiple sclerosis, enrolled in a pregnancy study. CDR3 in amino acids: CASSSLAGGSYNEQFF. DNA for the CDR3: TGCGCCAGCAGCTCCCTAGCGGGGGGTTCTTACAATGAGCAGTTCTTC.